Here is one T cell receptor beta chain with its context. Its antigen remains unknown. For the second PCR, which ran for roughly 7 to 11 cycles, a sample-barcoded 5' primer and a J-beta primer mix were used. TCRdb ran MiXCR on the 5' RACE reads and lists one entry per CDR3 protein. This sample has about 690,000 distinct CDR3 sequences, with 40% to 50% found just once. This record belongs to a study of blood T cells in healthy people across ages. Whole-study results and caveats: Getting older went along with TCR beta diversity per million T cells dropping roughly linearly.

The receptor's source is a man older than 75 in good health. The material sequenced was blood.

In DNA, the CDR3 is TGTGCCAGCAGCTTAAGATTCCGAGAGACCCAGTACTTC. Translated: CASSLRFRETQYF. The chain combines TRBV7-9 with TRBJ2-5; D not certain. Germline values: CDR1 SEHNR, CDR2 FQNEAQ (reference sequence). Trimming stripped 2 bases from V and 4 bases from J, with 8 bases between. The CDR3 runs to 13 residues.